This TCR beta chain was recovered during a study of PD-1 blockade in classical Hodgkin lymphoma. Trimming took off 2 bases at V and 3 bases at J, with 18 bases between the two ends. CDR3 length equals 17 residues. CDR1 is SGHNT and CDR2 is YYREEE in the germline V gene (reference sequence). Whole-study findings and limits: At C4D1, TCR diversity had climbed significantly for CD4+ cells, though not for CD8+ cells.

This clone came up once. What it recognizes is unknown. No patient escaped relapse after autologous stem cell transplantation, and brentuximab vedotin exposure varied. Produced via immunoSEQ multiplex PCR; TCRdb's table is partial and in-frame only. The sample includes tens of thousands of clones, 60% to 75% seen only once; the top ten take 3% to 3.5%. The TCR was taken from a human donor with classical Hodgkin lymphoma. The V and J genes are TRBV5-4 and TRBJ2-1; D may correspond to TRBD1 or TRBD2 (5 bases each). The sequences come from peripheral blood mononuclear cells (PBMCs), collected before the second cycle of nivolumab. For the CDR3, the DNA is TGTGCCAGCAGCTTCTCTCGGGACCCATATTACTACAATGAGCAGTTCTTC. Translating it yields CASSFSRDPYYYNEQFF. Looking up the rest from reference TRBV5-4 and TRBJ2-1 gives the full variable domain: ETGVTQSPTHLIKTRGQQVTLRCSSQSGHNTVSWYQQALGQGPQFIFQYYREEENGRGNFPPRFSGLQFPNYSSELNVNALELDDSALYLCASSFSRDPYYYNEQFFGPGTRLTVL.